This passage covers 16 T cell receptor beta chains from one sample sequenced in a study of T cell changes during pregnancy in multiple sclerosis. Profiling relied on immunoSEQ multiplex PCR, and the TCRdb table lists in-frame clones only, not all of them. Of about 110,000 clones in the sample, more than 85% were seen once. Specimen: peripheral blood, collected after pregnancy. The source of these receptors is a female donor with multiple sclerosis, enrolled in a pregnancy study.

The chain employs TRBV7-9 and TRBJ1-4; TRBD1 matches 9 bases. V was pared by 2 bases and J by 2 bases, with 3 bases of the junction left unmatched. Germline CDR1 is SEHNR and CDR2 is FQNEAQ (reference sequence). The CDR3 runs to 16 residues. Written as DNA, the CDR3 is TGTGCCAGCAGCTTACCGACAGGGGGGACTAATGAAAAACTGTTTTTT. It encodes CASSLPTGGTNEKLFF. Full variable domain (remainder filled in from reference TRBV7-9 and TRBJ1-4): DTGVSQNPRHKITKRGQNVTFRCDPISEHNRLYWYRQTLGQGPEFLTYFQNEAQLEKSRLLSDRFSAERPKGSFSTLEIQRTEQGDSAMYLCASSLPTGGTNEKLFFGSGTQLSVL.

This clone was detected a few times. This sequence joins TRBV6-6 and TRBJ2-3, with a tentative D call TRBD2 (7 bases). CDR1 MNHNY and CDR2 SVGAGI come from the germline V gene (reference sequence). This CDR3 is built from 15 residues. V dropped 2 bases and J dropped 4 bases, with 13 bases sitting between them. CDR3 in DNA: TGTGCCAGCAGTTACCCAGGGAGGGGGGCAGATACGCAGTATTTT. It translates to CASSYPGRGADTQYF.

CDR3 region: CASSFKSGGGTGELFF. In nucleotides, the CDR3 is TGCGCCAGCAGCTTTAAGAGCGGGGGTGGCACCGGGGAGCTGTTTTTT. The chain recombines TRBV5-1 with TRBJ2-2, with 8 positions matching TRBD2. The V gene end was trimmed by 2 bases and the J gene end by 4 bases; junction bases not matched to a gene: 7. The CDR3 totals 16 residues. The germline V gene has CDR1 SGHRS and CDR2 YFSETQ.

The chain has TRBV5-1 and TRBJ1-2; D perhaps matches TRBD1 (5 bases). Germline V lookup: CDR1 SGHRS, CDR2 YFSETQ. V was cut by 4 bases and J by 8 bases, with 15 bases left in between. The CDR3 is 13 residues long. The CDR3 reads CASSAGNLGGYTF. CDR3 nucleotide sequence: TGCGCCAGCAGCGCAGGGAATTTGGGGGGCTACACCTTC.

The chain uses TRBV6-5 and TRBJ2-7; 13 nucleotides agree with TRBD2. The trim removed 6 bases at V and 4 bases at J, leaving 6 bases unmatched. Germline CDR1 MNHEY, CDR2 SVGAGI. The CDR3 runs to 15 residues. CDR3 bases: TGTGCCAGCAGACCACTAGCGGGGGGGGTTTACGAGCAGTACTTC. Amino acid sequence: CASRPLAGGVYEQYF.

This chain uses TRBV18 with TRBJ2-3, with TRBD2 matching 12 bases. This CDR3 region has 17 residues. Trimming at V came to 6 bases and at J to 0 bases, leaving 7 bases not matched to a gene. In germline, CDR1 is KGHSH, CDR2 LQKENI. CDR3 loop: CASSQLAGGASTDTQYF. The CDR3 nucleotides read TGTGCCAGCTCCCAACTAGCGGGGGGTGCTAGCACAGATACGCAGTATTTT. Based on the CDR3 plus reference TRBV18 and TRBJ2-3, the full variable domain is NAGVMQNPRHLVRRRGQEARLRCSPMKGHSHVYWYRQLPEEGLKFMVYLQKENIIDESGMPKERFSAEFPKEGPSILRIQQVVRGDSAAYFCASSQLAGGASTDTQYFGPGTRLTVL.

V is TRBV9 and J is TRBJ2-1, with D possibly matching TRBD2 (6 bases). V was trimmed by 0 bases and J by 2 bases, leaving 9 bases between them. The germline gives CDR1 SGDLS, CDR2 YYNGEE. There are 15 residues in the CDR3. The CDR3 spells CASSVASDPYNEQFF. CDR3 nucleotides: TGTGCCAGCAGCGTAGCTAGCGACCCCTACAATGAGCAGTTCTTC.

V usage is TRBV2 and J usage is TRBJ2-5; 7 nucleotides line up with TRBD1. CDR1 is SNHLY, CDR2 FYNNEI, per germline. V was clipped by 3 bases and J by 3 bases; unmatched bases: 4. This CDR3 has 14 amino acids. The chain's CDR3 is CASSDRQGKETQYF. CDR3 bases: TGTGCCAGCAGTGATCGACAGGGAAAAGAGACCCAGTACTTC.

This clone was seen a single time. The chain's CDR3 is CASSARQGWSYEQYF. CDR3 DNA: TGTGCCAGCAGCGCCCGACAGGGTTGGAGTTACGAGCAGTACTTC. The chain combines TRBV9 with TRBJ2-7, with TRBD1 identical over 7 bases. CDR1 is SGDLS and CDR2 is YYNGEE in the germline V gene. J was trimmed by 4 bases and V by 3 bases; bases with no gene match: 10. There are 15 residues in the CDR3.

The CDR3 region is CASSLEGGANTEAFF. The DNA of the CDR3 is TGTGCCAGCAGCTTAGAGGGAGGGGCGAACACTGAAGCTTTCTTT. The chain is built from TRBV11-2 and TRBJ1-1; a possible D gene is TRBD1 (5 bases). The ends were cut back, 0 bases at V and 1 base at J, with 9 bases in the middle. Looked up from germline, CDR1 is SGHAT and CDR2 is FQNNGV. CDR3 length: 15 residues.

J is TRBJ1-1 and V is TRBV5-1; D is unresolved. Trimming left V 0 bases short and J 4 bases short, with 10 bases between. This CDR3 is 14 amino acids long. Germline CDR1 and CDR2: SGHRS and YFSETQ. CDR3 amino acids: CASSLVGGSTEAFF. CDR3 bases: TGCGCCAGCAGCTTGGTAGGCGGGTCCACTGAAGCTTTCTTT.

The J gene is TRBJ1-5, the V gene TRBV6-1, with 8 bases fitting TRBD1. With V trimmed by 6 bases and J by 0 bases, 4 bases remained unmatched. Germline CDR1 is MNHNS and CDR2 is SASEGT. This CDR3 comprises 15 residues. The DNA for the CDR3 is TGTGCCAGCAGCGCAGGACAGGGTAGCAATCAGCCCCAGCATTTT. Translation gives CASSAGQGSNQPQHF.

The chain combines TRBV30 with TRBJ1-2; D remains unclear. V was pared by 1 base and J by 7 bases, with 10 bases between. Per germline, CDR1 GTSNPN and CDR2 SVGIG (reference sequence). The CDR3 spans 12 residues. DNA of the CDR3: TGTGCCTGGAGTGACAGCCACACTGGCTACACCTTC. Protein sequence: CAWSDSHTGYTF.

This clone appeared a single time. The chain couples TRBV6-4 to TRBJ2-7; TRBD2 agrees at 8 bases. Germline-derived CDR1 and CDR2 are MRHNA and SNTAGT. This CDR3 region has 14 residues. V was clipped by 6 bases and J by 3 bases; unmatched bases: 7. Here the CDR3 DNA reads TGTGCCAGCAGCGTCGGGGGGGTAATCTACGAGCAGTACTTC. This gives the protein CASSVGGVIYEQYF.

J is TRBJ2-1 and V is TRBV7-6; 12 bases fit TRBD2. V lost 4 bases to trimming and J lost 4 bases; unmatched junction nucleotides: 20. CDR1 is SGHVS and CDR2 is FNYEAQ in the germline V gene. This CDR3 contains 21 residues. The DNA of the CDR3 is TGTGCCAGCAGCTACCGGGGGTCTAGCGGGGGGGCCGAAAGGAGTTACAATGAGCAGTTCTTC. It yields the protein CASSYRGSSGGAERSYNEQFF.

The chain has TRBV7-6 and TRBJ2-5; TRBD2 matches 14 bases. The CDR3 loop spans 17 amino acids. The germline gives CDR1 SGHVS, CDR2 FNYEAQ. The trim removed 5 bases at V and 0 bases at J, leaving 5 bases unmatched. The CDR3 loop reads CASSKGLAGANQETQYF. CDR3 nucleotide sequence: TGTGCCAGCAGCAAGGGACTAGCGGGGGCTAACCAAGAGACCCAGTACTTC.